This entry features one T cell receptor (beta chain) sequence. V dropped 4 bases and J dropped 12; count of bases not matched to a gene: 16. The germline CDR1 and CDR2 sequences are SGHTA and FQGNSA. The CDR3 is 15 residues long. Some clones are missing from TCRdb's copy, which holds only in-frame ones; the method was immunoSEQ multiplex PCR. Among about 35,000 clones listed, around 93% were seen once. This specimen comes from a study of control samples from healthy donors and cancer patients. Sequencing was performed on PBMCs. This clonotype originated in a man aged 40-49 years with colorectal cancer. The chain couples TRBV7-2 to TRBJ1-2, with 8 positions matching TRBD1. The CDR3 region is CASSSGTGGTRGDTF. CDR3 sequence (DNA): TGTGCCAGCAGCTCCGGGACAGGCGGCACGAGGGGTGACACCTTC.